This T cell receptor beta chain derives from a study of blood T cell repertoires in COVID-19. Looking at the study overall: Italy, Spain and the United States were the sources of the convalescent and acute COVID-19 samples. Sample material is recorded as cDNA or gDNA derived from T cells, B-cell-depleted T cells, or PBMCs.

Authors' data handling: From reference gene primer amplification, estimates of nucleated cell counts were derived. Produced via immunoSEQ multiplex PCR; TCRdb's table is partial and in-frame only. Clone size and V and J calls were adopted from that table, with D and trimming inferred from the DNA. There are 150,000 to 200,000 clones in the sample; approximately 90% occur only once, and roughly 7.3% lies in the top ten. Sequenced: peripheral blood. This clonotype was sampled from a woman older than 75 in a cohort sampled during active or convalescent COVID-19.

The CDR3 nucleotides read TGTGCCAGCAGCCAGTCCGGGACAGTAACTACTGAGCAGTTCTTC. Protein: CASSQSGTVTTEQFF. The gene calls are TRBV6-5 and TRBJ2-1, with 7 bases aligning to TRBD1. Trimming removed 6 bases from V and 9 bases from J; junction bases left unmatched: 14. Germline-derived CDR1 and CDR2 are MNHEY and SVGAGI. The CDR3 extends over 15 amino acids.